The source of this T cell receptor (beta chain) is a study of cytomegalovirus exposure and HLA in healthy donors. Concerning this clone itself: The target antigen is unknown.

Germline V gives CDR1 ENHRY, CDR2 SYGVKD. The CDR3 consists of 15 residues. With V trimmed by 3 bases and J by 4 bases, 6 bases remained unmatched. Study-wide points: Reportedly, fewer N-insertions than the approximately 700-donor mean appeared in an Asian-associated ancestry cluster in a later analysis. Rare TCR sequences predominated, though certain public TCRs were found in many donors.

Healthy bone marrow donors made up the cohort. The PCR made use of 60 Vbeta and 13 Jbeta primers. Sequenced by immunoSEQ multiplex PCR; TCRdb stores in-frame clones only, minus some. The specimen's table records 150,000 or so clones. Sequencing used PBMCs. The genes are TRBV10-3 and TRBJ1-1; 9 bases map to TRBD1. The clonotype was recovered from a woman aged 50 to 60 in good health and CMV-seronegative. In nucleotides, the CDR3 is TGTGCCATCAGTGAACGACAGGGGGTCAGCACTGAAGCTTTCTTT. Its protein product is CAISERQGVSTEAFF.